This T cell receptor beta chain was captured in a study of T-cell memory formation after mild COVID-19. Study in general: TCR clusters were largely donor specific.

5'RACE with constant-segment primers built TCRalpha and TCRbeta cDNA libraries with UMIs. Each CDR3 protein gets one entry after TCRdb re-called the 5' RACE reads with MiXCR. The repertoire consists of under 450,000 distinct CDR3 sequences, with 20% to 25% occurring once and the leading ten covering roughly a fifth. General study findings and limits: Clones from the second wave (peaking day 37) had unconfirmed SARS-CoV-2 specificity.

At least ten counts were recorded for this clonotype. Antigen: not known. Germline V gives CDR1 MDHEN, CDR2 SYDVKM. This CDR3 is built from 15 residues. The junction had 4 bases not matched to a gene; V was cut back by 5 bases and J by 2 bases. This TCR was sampled from a man aged 18 to 30 who had mild COVID-19 (a few samples of this study predate the infection). Cell type and time point are not known. This sequence joins TRBV28 and TRBJ2-3, with 10 positions matching TRBD2. Sequencing was done on a sample of PBMCs or a T cell subset sorted from them (not recorded which). CDR3 sequence (DNA): TGTGCCAGCAGTCTAGCGGGGGCCAACACAGATACGCAGTATTTT. As protein: CASSLAGANTDTQYF. Drawing the rest from reference TRBV28 and TRBJ2-3, the complete variable domain is DVKVTQSSRYLVKRTGEKVFLECVQDMDHENMFWYRQDPGLGLRLIYFSYDVKMKEKGDIPEGYSVSREKKERFSLILESASTNQTSMYLCASSLAGANTDTQYFGPGTRLTVL.